What follows are 22 T cell receptor beta chains derived from one specimen sequenced in a study of blood T cell repertoires in COVID-19 (dated by TCRdb to 2020 to 2021). Preparation of the library involved the immunoSEQ multiplex PCR assay. TCRdb carries this immuneACCESS record with in-frame sequences only. Its versions omit some clonotypes, under half of them owing to an unresolved V gene in the studies checked, with the rest unexplained. The sample records 120,000 to 150,000 clones, around 82% of which are singletons. In total, the top ten clones hold 5.5% of the sample. The sequencing sample was made of PBMCs or T cells enriched from blood (not recorded which). The receptors originated from a man aged 35 to 55 with acute COVID-19.

The chain recombines TRBV24-1 with TRBJ2-6; D is uncertain. V lost 10 bases, J lost 4 bases, and 10 bases lay in between. The CDR3 runs 13 residues. Germline V gene lookup returns CDR1 KGHDR and CDR2 SFDVKD. DNA for the CDR3: TGTGCCACGAGCAGAGGCGGGGCCAACGTCCTGACTTTC. Translated: CATSRGGANVLTF.

V is TRBV5-6 and J is TRBJ2-3, with D perhaps TRBD1 (7 bases). CDR1 is SGHDT, CDR2 YYEEEE, per germline. The ends were cut back, 7 bases at V and 10 bases at J, with 22 bases in the middle. This CDR3 contains 14 residues. Here the CDR3 DNA reads TGTGCCAGCCTCCAGGGGGGCCGTCCTCCATCGCAGTATTTT. Protein product: CASLQGGRPPSQYF.

The gene calls are TRBV5-4 and TRBJ2-3; perhaps TRBD1 as D (6 bases). V was cut by 4 bases and J by 4 bases, with 7 bases left in between. Germline V gene sequence: CDR1 SGHNT, CDR2 YYREEE (reference sequence). This CDR3 comprises 12 residues. CDR3 loop: CASSGTPDTQYF. The CDR3 DNA reads TGTGCCAGCAGCGGGACACCAGATACGCAGTATTTT.

In this sample, this clone turned up a few times. The chain couples TRBV9 to TRBJ2-1; 8 positions match TRBD2. J lost 3 bases, V lost 4 bases, and 6 bases had no gene match. CDR1 and CDR2 from the germline V gene are SGDLS and YYNGEE. The CDR3 has 15 residues. The CDR3 spells CASSPGGGRYNEQFF. The CDR3 nucleotides read TGTGCCAGCAGCCCCGGGGGGGGGCGCTACAATGAGCAGTTCTTC. Looking up the rest from reference TRBV9 and TRBJ2-1 gives the full variable domain: DSGVTQTPKHLITATGQRVTLRCSPRSGDLSVYWYQQSLDQGLQFLIQYYNGEERAKGNILERFSAQQFPDLHSELNLSSLELGDSALYFCASSPGGGRYNEQFFGPGTRLTVL.

The chain couples TRBV10-3 to TRBJ1-1, with TRBD1 matching over 9 bases. The junction had 13 bases not matched to a gene; V was cut back by 6 bases and J by 5 bases. The V gene's germline CDR1 is ENHRY and CDR2 SYGVKD. The CDR3 is 16 residues long. The CDR3 spells CAISSTTGGRRTEAFF. In DNA, the CDR3 is TGTGCCATCAGCTCCACCACAGGGGGCCGCAGGACTGAAGCTTTCTTT.

The DNA for the CDR3 is TGTGCCTGGAGCGCAGGGGGCAGTAACTATGGCTACACCTTC. It translates to CAWSAGGSNYGYTF. The chain has TRBV30 and TRBJ1-2; 8 bases match TRBD1. Per the germline V gene, CDR1 is GTSNPN and CDR2 is SVGIG (reference sequence). This CDR3 region has 14 residues. Trimming took 3 bases from V and 1 from J; bases not matched to a gene: 4.

In this sample, this clone turned up a few times. The CDR3 loop reads CASSQEQGVNTEAFF. The DNA for the CDR3 is TGTGCCAGCAGCCAAGAGCAGGGTGTCAACACTGAAGCTTTCTTT. The chain couples TRBV4-2 to TRBJ1-1; the D gene is possibly TRBD1 (5 bases). The CDR3 is 15 amino acids. CDR1 and CDR2 from the germline V gene are LGHNA and YNFKEQ. V dropped 0 bases and J dropped 2 bases, with 10 bases sitting between them.

This clone has only one observation. The DNA of the CDR3 is TGTGCAAGTTACACCGGGACAGGTTTAGGGAATCAGCCCCAGCATTTT. As protein: CASYTGTGLGNQPQHF. The chain employs TRBV12-2 and TRBJ1-5; the table's D call, TRBD1, has no DNA check behind it. TRBV12-2 is a recognized pseudogene. The length of the CDR3 is 16 residues.

This chain's CDR3 is CASSQKTGSGANVLTF. DNA of the CDR3: TGCGCCAGCAGCCAAAAAACAGGCTCTGGGGCCAACGTCCTGACTTTC. This chain uses TRBV4-3 with TRBJ2-6; maybe TRBD1 (5 bases). Trimming pared 2 bases from V and 0 bases from J, leaving 8 bases between. The germline V gene has CDR1 LGHNA and CDR2 YSLEER. This CDR3 has 16 amino acids.

The genes are TRBV11-2 and TRBJ2-2, with D unresolved. Germline loops: CDR1 SGHAT, CDR2 FQNNGV. Trimming pared 2 bases from V and 1 base from J, leaving 20 bases between. The CDR3 totals 19 residues. This CDR3 reads CASSLFSGLIRGNTGELFF. The CDR3 DNA reads TGTGCCAGCAGCTTATTTAGTGGGTTAATTCGCGGGAACACCGGGGAGCTGTTTTTT. Using reference TRBV11-2 and TRBJ2-2 for the parts outside the CDR3, the full variable domain is EAGVAQSPRYKIIEKRQSVAFWCNPISGHATLYWYQQILGQGPKLLIQFQNNGVVDDSQLPKDRFSAERLKGVDSTLKIQPAKLEDSAVYLCASSLFSGLIRGNTGELFFGEGSRLTVL.

The chain carries TRBV6-4 and TRBJ2-1, with 9 bases that match TRBD1. Germline assignment: CDR1 MRHNA and CDR2 SNTAGT. CDR3 length equals 15 residues. Losses at the gene ends were 1 base for V and 5 bases for J; bases not matched to a gene: 3. The CDR3 sequence: CASSDWTGVDNEQFF. In DNA, the CDR3 is TGTGCCAGCAGTGACTGGACAGGGGTCGACAATGAGCAGTTCTTC.

V and J are TRBV7-6 and TRBJ1-2; a weak D match, TRBD1 (6 bases). Germline-derived CDR1 and CDR2 are SGHVS and FNYEAQ. The CDR3 contains 16 residues. Between the trimmed V and J ends, which lost 5 bases and 1 base, there was a span of 17 bases. CDR3: CASSHSADRDNYGYTF. CDR3 sequence (DNA): TGTGCCAGCAGCCACTCTGCGGACAGAGATAACTATGGCTACACCTTC.

The chain employs TRBV5-6 and TRBJ1-2; a weak D match, TRBD1 (6 bases). Trimming stripped 4 bases from V and 4 bases from J, with 11 bases between. The CDR3 length is 13 residues. CDR1 SGHDT and CDR2 YYEEEE come from the germline V gene. DNA for the CDR3: TGTGCCAGCAGCCCCACAGGGATCTATGGCTACACCTTC. Its translation is CASSPTGIYGYTF.

This rearrangement joins TRBV19 to TRBJ1-5, with D possibly TRBD1 on 6 matching bases. CDR3 size: 15 residues. Germline CDR1 LNHDA, CDR2 SQIVND (reference sequence). V lost 10 bases to trimming and J lost 5 bases, with 21 bases between them. This chain's CDR3 is CATSGGRGMDQPQHF. In DNA, the CDR3 is TGTGCCACCTCGGGAGGCAGGGGTATGGATCAGCCCCAGCATTTT.

The chain is built from TRBV7-9 and TRBJ2-3; 7 positions match TRBD2. CDR1 and CDR2 (germline): SEHNR, FQNEAQ (reference sequence). V dropped 5 bases and J dropped 6; count of bases not matched to a gene: 11. The CDR3 covers 15 residues. CDR3 sequence (DNA): TGTGCCAGCAGCAAAAGCGGGGACCCAAGGGATACGCAGTATTTT. It translates to CASSKSGDPRDTQYF.

This clone was observed a handful of times. The CDR3 region has the DNA TGCGCCAGCAGCCAGGTAATTGGGCATACTAACTATGGCTACACCTTC. Translating gives CASSQVIGHTNYGYTF. V is TRBV4-1 and J is TRBJ1-2; unclear D gene. The CDR3 extends over 16 amino acids. Per germline, CDR1 MGHRA and CDR2 YSYEKL. Trimming removed 3 bases at V and 0 bases at J, with 14 bases between.

V and J are TRBV7-2 and TRBJ2-7, with unresolved D. V dropped 2 bases and J dropped 0 bases, with 5 bases sitting between them. This CDR3 comprises 13 residues. Germline V gives CDR1 SGHTA, CDR2 FQGNSA. The CDR3 reads CASSLSYSYEQYF. In DNA, the CDR3 is TGTGCCAGCAGCTTATCGTACTCCTACGAGCAGTACTTC.

This sequence joins TRBV6-2 or TRBV6-3 and TRBJ2-7, with 8 nucleotides matching TRBD1. The CDR3 consists of 15 residues. Germline V gene sequence: CDR1 MNHEY, CDR2 SVGEGT. Unmatched junction bases numbered 10, after V lost 5 bases and J lost 4 bases. CDR3 DNA sequence: TGTGCCAGCAGTCAACCCCGGACAGGGAAGTACGAGCAGTACTTC. Translation: CASSQPRTGKYEQYF.

The chain couples TRBV19 to TRBJ2-5, with TRBD2 as a possible D gene (5 bases). Germline V CDR1 and CDR2: LNHDA, SQIVND (reference sequence). The CDR3 spans 11 residues. Trimming took off 11 bases at V and 1 base at J, with 8 bases between the two ends. The CDR3 DNA sequence: TGTGCCTGCAGCGGCCAAGAGACCCAGTACTTC. It codes for CACSGQETQYF.

The chain recombines TRBV18 with TRBJ1-3; no definite D call. Between the trimmed V and J ends, which lost 3 bases and 0 bases, there was a span of 12 bases. CDR1 is KGHSH and CDR2 is LQKENI in the germline V gene. CDR3 length equals 16 residues. CDR3 residues: CASSPLAASSGNTIYF. The CDR3 bases are TGTGCCAGCTCACCCTTGGCAGCGAGCTCTGGAAACACCATATATTTT.

J is TRBJ1-5 and V is TRBV4-1; D is ambiguous. The length of the CDR3 is 16 residues. Germline V gives CDR1 MGHRA, CDR2 YSYEKL. Trimming removed 0 bases at V and 1 base at J, with 10 bases between. CDR3 loop: CASSQDLAGSNQPQHF. CDR3 DNA: TGCGCCAGCAGCCAAGATTTGGCCGGGAGCAATCAGCCCCAGCATTTT.

The CDR3 loop reads CASSLDRLAVYNEQFF. The CDR3 DNA sequence: TGTGCCAGCAGCTTAGATCGGCTAGCGGTCTACAATGAGCAGTTCTTC. The V call is TRBV11-2, the J call TRBJ2-1; 7 bases line up with TRBD2. This CDR3 is built from 16 residues. Germline CDR1 and CDR2: SGHAT and FQNNGV. With V trimmed by 0 bases and J by 3 bases, 5 bases remained unmatched.